One sample yielded the 27 T cell receptor beta chains listed below, sequenced in a study of CD8 T cells in Susac syndrome (dated 2019 in TCRdb). Library prep was done by the immunoSEQ multiplex PCR assay. RNA was extracted using the RNeasy kit, and about 0.5 to 1 microgram was reverse transcribed with random hexamers. TCRdb ran its own pipeline on the public reads, namely fastp trimming at Q25 and MiXCR clone calling, and kept in-frame beta chains. Rows merge per CDR3 protein into single entries with the most common DNA and genes. This sample is represented by roughly 80,000 distinct CDR3 sequences; around 94% of them were singletons. The ten largest clones represent about 0.28% of the sample. The sample was CD8+ T cells from PBMCs. All receptors derive from a human donor in good health.

The gene calls are TRBV6-2 or TRBV6-3 and TRBJ2-7; no clear D. CDR3 size: 13 residues. CDR1 and CDR2 (germline): MNHEY, SVGEGT. V lost 0 bases, J lost 0 bases, and 3 bases lay in between. The CDR3 sequence: CASSYSYSYEQYF. In DNA form, the CDR3 reads TGTGCCAGCAGTTACTCCTACTCCTACGAGCAGTACTTC.

This chain joins TRBV20-1 and TRBJ2-7; TRBD2 agrees at 10 bases. There are 14 residues in the CDR3. CDR1 DFQATT and CDR2 SNEGSKA come from the germline V gene (reference sequence). V lost 5 bases, J lost 3 bases, and 7 bases stayed unmatched. This chain's CDR3 is CSASELAGFYEQYF. CDR3 DNA sequence: TGCAGTGCTTCGGAACTAGCGGGGTTCTACGAGCAGTACTTC.

The chain recombines TRBV27 with TRBJ1-2; unclear D gene. CDR1 is MNHEY, CDR2 SMNVEV, per germline (reference sequence). There are 11 residues in the CDR3. The V end was cut by 7 bases, the J end by 7 bases, with 10 bases between. CDR3 coding DNA: TGTGCCAGCATCGGAGAGGGTGGCTACACCTTC. Translating gives CASIGEGGYTF.

The chain carries TRBV9 and TRBJ1-1; D not certain. This CDR3 is built from 13 residues. From germline, CDR1 is SGDLS and CDR2 YYNGEE. V lost 0 bases and J lost 4, with 7 bases in between. The CDR3 nucleotides are TGTGCCAGCAGCGTAGGTTGGATCACTGAAGCTTTCTTT. It encodes CASSVGWITEAFF.

The rearrangement links TRBV19 to TRBJ2-1; no clear D gene. The V gene's germline CDR1 is LNHDA and CDR2 SQIVND (reference sequence). The CDR3 contains 14 residues. V dropped 1 base and J dropped 8 bases, with 12 bases sitting between them. CDR3 sequence: CASSIGGRSDEQFF. The DNA of the CDR3 is TGTGCCAGTAGTATAGGTGGCAGGAGCGATGAGCAGTTCTTC.

The chain employs TRBV5-1 and TRBJ1-1; D may be TRBD1 (5 bases). Germline CDR1 is SGHRS and CDR2 is YFSETQ. This CDR3 contains 15 residues. V lost 4 bases to trimming and J lost 1 base, with 14 bases between them. CDR3 loop: CASSTHPQGNTEAFF. The CDR3 DNA reads TGCGCCAGCAGCACGCACCCTCAGGGGAACACTGAAGCTTTCTTT.

V gene TRBV20-1 combines with J gene TRBJ2-7; TRBD1 matches at 7 bases. The ends lost 0 bases at V and 0 bases at J; junction bases unmatched: 5. This CDR3 has 15 residues. CDR1 and CDR2 (germline): DFQATT, SNEGSKA (reference sequence). CDR3 protein: CSARDLDRSSYEQYV. CDR3 bases: TGCAGTGCTAGAGACCTGGACAGGAGCTCCTACGAGCAGTACGTC.

This sequence joins TRBV4-1 and TRBJ2-7; D uncertain. The CDR3 is made up of 14 amino acids. V shed 4 bases and J shed 2 bases, with 12 bases lying between them. Looked up from germline, CDR1 is MGHRA and CDR2 is YSYEKL. The CDR3 here is CASSPPTSAYEQYF. As DNA, the CDR3 is TGCGCCAGCAGCCCCCCTACTTCCGCCTACGAGCAGTACTTC.

The V call is TRBV27, the J call TRBJ2-3; tentatively, D is TRBD1 or TRBD2 (5 bases each). The length of the CDR3 is 17 residues. Germline V gene sequence: CDR1 MNHEY, CDR2 SMNVEV (reference sequence). Deletions cut 7 bases from V and 2 bases from J, with 22 bases between. CDR3 sequence: CASTQAGTQRDTDTQYF. CDR3 nucleotides: TGTGCCAGCACCCAAGCCGGGACCCAGCGCGACACAGATACGCAGTATTTT.

This clonotype was recorded only once. This rearrangement joins TRBV4-3 to TRBJ1-2; possible D gene TRBD1, 5 bases. Germline V gene data show CDR1 as LGHNA and CDR2 as YSLEER. The CDR3 runs 15 residues. Between the trimmed V and J ends, which lost 0 bases and 8 bases, there was a span of 16 bases. CDR3 in DNA: TGCGCCAGCAGCCAAGAACTGGGGCCGCGGGAAGGCTACACCTTC. Its translation is CASSQELGPREGYTF.

The rearrangement joins TRBV12-3 or TRBV12-4 to TRBJ2-3, with TRBD2 matching over 14 bases. There are 14 residues in the CDR3. V was clipped by 11 bases and J by 5 bases; unmatched bases: 6. The CDR3 DNA reads TGTGCCGGGGGGACTAGCGGGAGTATAGATACGCAGTATTTT. It codes for CAGGTSGSIDTQYF.

The rearrangement joins TRBV14 to TRBJ2-7; TRBD2 matches at 7 bases. The germline CDR1 and CDR2 sequences are SGHDN and FVKESK. The CDR3 contains 15 residues. The V segment lost 1 base and the J segment 2 bases; nucleotides outside the gene matches: 5. CDR3 DNA sequence: TGTGCCAGCAGCCAAGCGCGGGGGTATCCCTACGAGCAGTACTTC. Protein: CASSQARGYPYEQYF.

J is TRBJ2-3 and V is TRBV28, with 7 bases matching TRBD1. The CDR3 has 14 residues. Germline lookup yields CDR1 MDHEN and CDR2 SYDVKM. The ends lost 6 bases at V and 1 base at J; junction bases unmatched: 4. The CDR3 nucleotides read TGTGCCAGCAGGACGACAGGGCGCACAGATACGCAGTATTTT. It codes for CASRTTGRTDTQYF.

This clonotype was counted once. The chain has TRBV29-1 and TRBJ1-2, with D unclear. Trimming stripped 5 bases from V and 0 bases from J, with 4 bases between. The CDR3 is made up of 11 amino acids. The germline V gene encodes CDR1 SQVTM and CDR2 ANQGSEA. The CDR3 region is CSVLPNYGYTF. Written as DNA, the CDR3 is TGCAGCGTTCTCCCTAACTATGGCTACACCTTC. Looking up the rest from reference TRBV29-1 and TRBJ1-2 gives the full variable domain: SAVISQKPSRDICQRGTSLTIQCQVDSQVTMMFWYRQQPGQSLTLIATANQGSEATYESGFVIDKFPISRPNLTFSTLTVSNMSPEDSSIYLCSVLPNYGYTFGSGTRLTVV.

The chain has TRBV15 and TRBJ1-4, with D unclear. The CDR3 runs to 14 residues. V shed 7 bases and J shed 8 bases, with 17 bases lying between them. Germline-derived CDR1 and CDR2 are LNHNV and YYDKDF (reference sequence). The CDR3: CATTLQLTQEKLFF. CDR3 nucleotides: TGTGCCACCACGCTACAGCTGACTCAGGAAAAACTGTTTTTT.

The chain employs TRBV12-3 or TRBV12-4 and TRBJ1-2; D may be TRBD1 (5 bases). V lost 8 bases and J 3 bases, leaving 10 bases between the germline ends. The CDR3 totals 12 residues. CDR3 protein: CASEGNDYGYTF. CDR3 DNA sequence: TGTGCCAGCGAGGGGAACGACTATGGCTACACCTTC.

This chain uses TRBV29-1 with TRBJ2-1; either TRBD1 or TRBD2 may supply D (5 bases each). The V gene's germline CDR1 is SQVTM and CDR2 ANQGSEA. V shed 1 base and J shed 9 bases, with 19 bases lying between them. The CDR3 has 15 amino acids. The chain's CDR3 is CSVEVGRDVRGEQFF. CDR3 bases: TGCAGCGTTGAAGTAGGCAGGGACGTTCGGGGTGAGCAGTTCTTC.

V is TRBV4-1 and J is TRBJ1-1; the match to TRBD1 covers 8 bases. Germline CDR1 and CDR2: MGHRA and YSYEKL. This CDR3 is 16 amino acids long. V was pared by 3 bases and J by 3 bases, with 9 bases of the junction left unmatched. The CDR3 loop reads CASSQGQTGGYTEAFF. CDR3 nucleotide sequence: TGCGCCAGCAGCCAGGGTCAAACAGGGGGATACACTGAAGCTTTCTTT.

This chain connects TRBV29-1 to TRBJ1-2; D unclear. The V end lost 4 bases, the J end lost 8 bases, and 11 bases lay between the germline ends. The CDR3 covers 11 residues. Germline V gene sequence: CDR1 SQVTM, CDR2 ANQGSEA. For the CDR3, the DNA is TGCAGCGTTGTGACTGGCCCAGGCTACACCTTC. The encoded protein is CSVVTGPGYTF.

The rearrangement joins TRBV7-9 to TRBJ1-2; no firm D call. The length of the CDR3 is 15 residues. V was pared by 5 bases and J by 6 bases, with 19 bases between. Germline values: CDR1 SEHNR, CDR2 FQNEAQ (reference sequence). The CDR3 DNA sequence: TGTGCCAGCAGCCGCAGACCGGGTACGACGGATGGCTACACCTTC. Translated: CASSRRPGTTDGYTF.

The chain combines TRBV4-1 with TRBJ1-1, with 8 nucleotides matching TRBD1. CDR1 is MGHRA, CDR2 YSYEKL, per germline. V gave up 4 bases and J gave up 1 base; unmatched junction bases: 2. This CDR3 is built from 14 residues. CDR3 region: CASSRGQGNTEAFF. CDR3 bases: TGCGCCAGCAGCCGCGGACAGGGGAACACTGAAGCTTTCTTT.

The chain joins TRBV28 to TRBJ2-6, with no clear D. With 8 bases removed from V and 0 bases from J, the gap between germline ends came to 11 bases. CDR1 MDHEN and CDR2 SYDVKM come from the germline V gene. The CDR3 covers 15 residues. The CDR3 region has the DNA TGTGCCAGCCGACCTTCTCGCTCTGGGGCCAACGTCCTGACTTTC. It translates to CASRPSRSGANVLTF.

The chain carries TRBV7-2 and TRBJ2-7, with 12 bases matching TRBD2. Germline-derived CDR1 and CDR2 are SGHTA and FQGNSA. With 6 bases clipped from V and 1 base from J, the junction kept 7 bases outside the gene matches. The CDR3 length is 16 residues. The chain's CDR3 is CASSYTGLAGSYEQYV. The DNA of the CDR3 is TGTGCCAGCAGTTACACAGGACTAGCGGGATCCTACGAGCAGTACGTC.

This clonotype has a handful of counts. The rearrangement uses TRBV7-2 and TRBJ2-3; 8 bases are a match to TRBD2. The CDR3 is 15 amino acids. CDR1 is SGHTA and CDR2 is FQGNSA in the germline V gene. Trimming removed 5 bases from V and 2 bases from J; junction bases left unmatched: 6. CDR3 region: CASSLGLEITDTQYF. The CDR3 DNA reads TGTGCCAGCAGCCTGGGACTAGAGATCACAGATACGCAGTATTTT.

This chain links TRBV19 with TRBJ2-5; the D gene is possibly TRBD2 (5 bases). Germline V gene data show CDR1 as LNHDA and CDR2 as SQIVND (reference sequence). Trimming pared 5 bases from V and 2 bases from J, leaving 12 bases between. This CDR3 comprises 14 residues. The CDR3 DNA follows: TGTGCCAGTAGTCCGGACTTCGGACAAGAGACCCAGTACTTC. Translating it yields CASSPDFGQETQYF.

The chain uses TRBV4-1 and TRBJ2-1; D is possibly TRBD1 (6 bases). The V gene lost 2 bases and the J gene lost 0 bases, with 8 bases spanning the gap. Germline V gene lookup returns CDR1 MGHRA and CDR2 YSYEKL. The CDR3 consists of 15 residues. CDR3 sequence: CASSQTGSSYNEQFF. CDR3 sequence (DNA): TGCGCCAGCAGCCAAACAGGGAGCTCCTACAATGAGCAGTTCTTC.

V gene TRBV4-1 combines with J gene TRBJ1-4, with D maybe TRBD1 (6 bases). CDR3 size: 17 residues. V dropped 4 bases and J dropped 0 bases, with 15 bases sitting between them. Germline V gene sequence: CDR1 MGHRA, CDR2 YSYEKL. CDR3 in amino acids: CASSRRTERTTNEKLFF. CDR3 in DNA: TGCGCCAGCAGCCGGCGGACAGAAAGAACAACTAATGAAAAACTGTTTTTT.